This entry describes one TCR beta chain. The record originates from a study of T cell responses to AZD1222 COVID-19 vaccine. This table comes from immunoSEQ multiplex PCR, and its TCRdb copy is limited to in-frame clones, with some not included. The sample has 65,000 to 70,000 clones, about 88% seen once. The germline CDR1 and CDR2 sequences are LNHDA and SQIVND (reference sequence). V was shortened by 9 bases and J by 13 bases, with 18 bases between the two germline ends. This CDR3 has 11 residues. Here the sequenced sample was peripheral blood, taken on day 0 of AZD1222 vaccination. This chain uses TRBV19 with TRBJ1-1; D perhaps matches TRBD1 (5 bases). This clonotype was sampled from an adult in good health. The CDR3 DNA sequence: TGTGCCAGCTTCGCGGGGCCTCGGGTTTTCTTT. Translating it yields CASFAGPRVFF.